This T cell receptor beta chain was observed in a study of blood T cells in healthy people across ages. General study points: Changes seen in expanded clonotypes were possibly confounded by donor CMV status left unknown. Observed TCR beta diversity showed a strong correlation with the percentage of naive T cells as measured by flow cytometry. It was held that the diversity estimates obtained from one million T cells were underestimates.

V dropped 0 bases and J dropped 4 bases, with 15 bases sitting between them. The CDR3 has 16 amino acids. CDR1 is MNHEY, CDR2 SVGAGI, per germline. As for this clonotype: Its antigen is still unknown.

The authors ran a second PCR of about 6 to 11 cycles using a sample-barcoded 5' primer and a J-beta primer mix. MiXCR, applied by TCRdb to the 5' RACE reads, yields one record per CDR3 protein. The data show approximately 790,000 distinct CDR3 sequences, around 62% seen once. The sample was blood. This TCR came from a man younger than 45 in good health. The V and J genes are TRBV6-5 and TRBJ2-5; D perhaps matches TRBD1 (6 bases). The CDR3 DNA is TGTGCCAGCAGTTACTCGAACAGGGTCCGGGGAGAGACCCAGTACTTC. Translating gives CASSYSNRVRGETQYF.